Sample share makes the clone carrying this T cell receptor beta chain large. What it recognizes is unknown. These data belong to a study of liver allograft versus peripheral blood T cells. Study-wide context: T cell receptor repertoires in transplanted livers were compared with those in recipients' peripheral blood. The study's findings and limits: Peripheral blood repertoires reportedly differed from the T cell receptor repertoires found inside liver allografts.

J lost 0 bases, V lost 3 bases, and 5 bases had no gene match. CDR3 length: 16 residues. Germline V gene sequence: CDR1 ENHRY, CDR2 SYGVKD. TCRdb reprocessed the reads via MiXCR and lists one record per CDR3 protein. The table has 1,500 to 2,000 distinct CDR3 sequences, roughly 15% seen once. The TCR comes from a human patient who had a liver transplant. Some of the T cells might come from the graft donor. The chain combines TRBV10-3 with TRBJ2-1; 7 positions match TRBD2. CDR3 in amino acids: CAISEVRGSSYNEQFF. The CDR3, as DNA: TGTGCCATCAGTGAAGTGCGGGGGAGCTCCTACAATGAGCAGTTCTTC.